A selection of T cell receptor beta chains follows, all from one sample in a study of PD-1 blockade in classical Hodgkin lymphoma. Method: immunoSEQ multiplex PCR; TCRdb's copy keeps in-frame clones and lacks some. The data contain roughly 14,000 clones, less than 70% of them seen just once; the ten biggest clones take up approximately 12%. The sample here was peripheral blood mononuclear cells (PBMCs), taken at baseline. These receptors all come from a human donor with classical Hodgkin lymphoma. Each CDR3 is given with its conserved first and last residue. The D gene is left open where the match is weak. The size entry is marked missing in some rows and otherwise reads once, few, many or a size class.

v_gene	abundance	j_gene	d_gene	CDR3nt	CDR3aa
TRBV5-1	NA	TRBJ2-7	TRBD1	TGCGCCAGCAGCCAGGGACAGGGCCACTACGAGCAGTACTTC	CASSQGQGHYEQYF
TRBV18	few	TRBJ2-3	TRBD2	TGTGCCAGCTCACCACCCCCGGGAGGCGACGCAGATACGCAGTATTTT	CASSPPPGGDADTQYF
TRBV5-5	NA	TRBJ2-3	NA	TGTGCCAGCAGCTCCAGGGCAGGTTTAACAGATACGCAGTATTTT	CASSSRAGLTDTQYF
TRBV30	NA	TRBJ1-6	NA	TGTGCCTGGAGTGTCTCGGGACGGCCTAGTATCCACTTT	CAWSVSGRPSIHF
TRBV5-1	few	TRBJ2-2	NA	TGCGCCAGCAGCTTGGGGAGGGCGCTCACCGGGGAGCTGTTTTTT	CASSLGRALTGELFF
TRBV7-2	NA	TRBJ2-5	TRBD2	TGTGCCAGCAGCTTAGGCGGGAGAAGGGAGACCCAGTACTTC	CASSLGGRRETQYF
TRBV2	once	TRBJ2-1	NA	TGTGCCAGCACTAAGTTGAGCGGGTATTCCTACAATGAGCAGTTCTTC	CASTKLSGYSYNEQFF
TRBV7-3	medium-sized	TRBJ1-2	TRBD1	TGTGCCAGCAGCCCTTCCGGGACAGGGCTCTATGGCTACACCTTC	CASSPSGTGLYGYTF
TRBV4-2	NA	TRBJ2-1	NA	TGTGCCAGCAGCCAAGACGGGGCAAATGAGCAGTTCTTC	CASSQDGANEQFF
TRBV10-1	NA	TRBJ2-2	NA	TGCGCCAGCAGATCTTACAGGAACACCGGGGAGCTGTTTTTT	CASRSYRNTGELFF
TRBV4-1	once	TRBJ1-5	NA	TGCGCCAGCAGCCAAGATGGGTATAGCAATCAGCCCCAGCATTTT	CASSQDGYSNQPQHF
TRBV18	few	TRBJ1-1	NA	TGTGCCAGCTCACCAGTGGGAAACACTGAAGCTTTCTTT	CASSPVGNTEAFF
TRBV13	NA	TRBJ1-1	NA	TGTGCCAGCAGCACCCGAATTTCCTGGGGTACTGAAGCTTTCTTT	CASSTRISWGTEAFF
TRBV7-8	NA	TRBJ1-2	TRBD1	TGTGCCAGCGCCCTCGAGGGACAGACAAACTATGGCTACACCTTC	CASALEGQTNYGYTF
TRBV10-3	NA	TRBJ2-3	TRBD1	TGTGCCATCAGTGAAGACAGGGACACAGATACGCAGTATTTT	CAISEDRDTDTQYF